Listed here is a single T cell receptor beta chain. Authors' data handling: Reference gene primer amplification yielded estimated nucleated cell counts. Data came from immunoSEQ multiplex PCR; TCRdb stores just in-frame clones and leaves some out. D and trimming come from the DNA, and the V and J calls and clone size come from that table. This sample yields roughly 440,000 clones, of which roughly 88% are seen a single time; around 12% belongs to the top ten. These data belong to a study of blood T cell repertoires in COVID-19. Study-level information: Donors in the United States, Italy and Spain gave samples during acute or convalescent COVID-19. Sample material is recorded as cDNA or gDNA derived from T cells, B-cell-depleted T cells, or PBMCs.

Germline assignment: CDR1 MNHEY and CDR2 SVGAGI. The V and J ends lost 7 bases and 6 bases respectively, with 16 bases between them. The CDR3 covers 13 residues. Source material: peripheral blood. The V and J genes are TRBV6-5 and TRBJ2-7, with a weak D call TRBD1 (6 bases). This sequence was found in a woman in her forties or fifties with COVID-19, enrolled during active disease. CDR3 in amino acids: CASTGTARGEQYF. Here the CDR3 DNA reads TGTGCCAGCACCGGGACGGCCAGGGGCGAGCAGTACTTC.